Listed below are T cell receptor beta chains from one sample, sequenced in a study of control samples from healthy donors and cancer patients. Using immunoSEQ multiplex PCR, the repertoire was profiled, and TCRdb retains in-frame clones only, with some absent. The repertoire has roughly 120,000 clones, just under 95% of them found once; the top ten carry about 3.6%. Sequenced material: blood. The receptors originated from a man aged 25-45 years in good health. CDR3s include the opening cysteine and the closing phenylalanine or tryptophan. D genes are given only for firm matches. Some rows mark clone size as missing; the rest say once, few, many or name a class of expanded clone.

TRBV2,TRBD1,TRBJ1-1,NA,TGTGCCAGCAGTGACAGGGGGGCCGGCCGCGCTGAAGCTTTCTTT,CASSDRGAGRAEAFF
TRBV28,NA,TRBJ1-5,NA,TGTGCCAGCAGGATGGGGGGAAGCAATCAGCCCCAGCATTTT,CASRMGGSNQPQHF
TRBV19,NA,TRBJ1-1,NA,TGTGCCAGTATCCCTGGACCGACGAACACTGAAGCTTTCTTT,CASIPGPTNTEAFF
TRBV5-1,NA,TRBJ2-3,NA,TGCGCCAGCAGCTTGGCCCCGGGGGACAGCACGCAGTATTTT,CASSLAPGDSTQYF
TRBV7-9,TRBD2,TRBJ2-6,once,TGTGCCAGCAGCTCCTCCGGCGGGGGGTCCTCTGGGGCCAACGTCCTGACTTTC,CASSSSGGGSSGANVLTF
TRBV4-3,TRBD1,TRBJ2-5,NA,TGCGCCAGCAGCCAGGTGGGACAGGAAAAAGAGACCCAGTACTTC,CASSQVGQEKETQYF
TRBV5-1,NA,TRBJ2-3,NA,TGCGCCAGCAGCCCCGTGGGGAACACAGATACGCAGTATTTT,CASSPVGNTDTQYF
TRBV2,TRBD1,TRBJ1-6,NA,TGTGCCAGCGCGGGGACAGCTAATTCACCCCTCCACTTT,CASAGTANSPLHF
TRBV3-1/TRBV3-2,NA,TRBJ2-1,NA,TGTGCCAGCAGCCAAGGGGCACCACTAGGGGAGCAGTTCTTC,CASSQGAPLGEQFF
TRBV2,TRBD2,TRBJ2-2,NA,TGTGCCAGCAGTGAATCCGGACTAGCGGGTCGCACCGGGGAGCTGTTTTTT,CASSESGLAGRTGELFF
TRBV28,TRBD1,TRBJ1-1,NA,TGTGCCAGCAGTTTTAGGTACAGGGGGCGCCGGGAGAGGACTGAAGCTTTCTTT,CASSFRYRGRRERTEAFF
TRBV28,NA,TRBJ1-1,NA,TGTGCCAGCAGCGCCGGGGGGGCTGAAGCTTTCTTT,CASSAGGAEAFF
TRBV5-4,NA,TRBJ2-1,NA,TGTGCCAGCAGCTTGGGGACAGCGCGTTACAATGAGCAGTTCTTC,CASSLGTARYNEQFF
TRBV28,NA,TRBJ2-6,NA,TGTGCCAGCAGTTCGCCAGGTTCCTATGGGTCCAACGTCCTGACTTTC,CASSSPGSYGSNVLTF
TRBV28,NA,TRBJ2-2,NA,TGTGCCAGCAGGGGCACAGGGAAGAACACCGGGGAGCTGTTTTTT,CASRGTGKNTGELFF
TRBV7-2,NA,TRBJ1-6,NA,TGTGCCAGCAGCCAACAGGGTGAGGTTACACCCCTCCACTTT,CASSQQGEVTPLHF
TRBV5-1,TRBD1,TRBJ1-2,NA,TGCGCCAGCAGCTCGCTACAGGGGTCTGGCTACACCTTC,CASSSLQGSGYTF
TRBV7-2,NA,TRBJ2-7,NA,TGTGCCAGCAGCGACCGATACGAGCAGTACTTC,CASSDRYEQYF
TRBV28,TRBD2,TRBJ2-1,NA,TGTGCCAGCAGTTTTACCGGGAGGTTAGACAATGAGCAGTTCTTC,CASSFTGRLDNEQFF
TRBV28,NA,TRBJ1-3,once,TGTGCCAGCATATTACAGGGATCCGGAAACACCATATATTTT,CASILQGSGNTIYF
TRBV6-6,TRBD1,TRBJ2-1,NA,TGTGCCAGCAGAGACAGGGGGGCGGGTGAGCAGTTCTTC,CASRDRGAGEQFF
TRBV10-3,NA,TRBJ2-5,once,TGTGCCATCAGCCCCGTGGCATCGAGGGAGACCCAGTACTTC,CAISPVASRETQYF
TRBV10-3,NA,TRBJ2-7,NA,TGTGCCATCAGTGGGGAAGTCCGGTCCTACGAGCAGTACTTC,CAISGEVRSYEQYF
TRBV28,TRBD1,TRBJ1-6,NA,TGTGCCAGCAGATCTGGACAGGGGGTTTATAATTCACCCCTCCACTTT,CASRSGQGVYNSPLHF
TRBV29-1,TRBD1,TRBJ1-4,NA,TGCAGCGTTGAGTTTACACAGGGGGGCAATGAAAAACTGTTTTTT,CSVEFTQGGNEKLFF
TRBV5-6,TRBD2,TRBJ2-1,NA,TGTGCCAGCAGCCGGAGGCGTCTAGCGGGGAGCAATGAGCAGTTCTTC,CASSRRRLAGSNEQFF
TRBV19,TRBD1,TRBJ1-5,NA,TGTGCCAGTAGGGGACAGGGGAATAGCAATCAGCCCCAGCATTTT,CASRGQGNSNQPQHF